Presented here are 30 T cell receptor beta chains from one specimen sequenced in a study of cytomegalovirus exposure and HLA in healthy donors. The primer mix had 60 Vbeta and 13 Jbeta primers. Sequenced by immunoSEQ multiplex PCR; TCRdb stores in-frame clones only, minus some. The table has approximately 120,000 clones, roughly 79% seen once; the top ten hold roughly 3.1%. Sequenced material: PBMCs. The source of these receptors is a man in his thirties or forties in good health and CMV-seronegative.

This clone was detected a few times. V usage is TRBV6-5 and J usage is TRBJ1-1; D gene uncertain. Germline CDR1 and CDR2: MNHEY and SVGAGI. V gave up 2 bases and J gave up 4 bases, with 14 bases separating them. CDR3 length: 15 amino acids. The DNA of the CDR3 is TGTGCCAGCAGTTACAGCTCGACCGCGGGCACTGAAGCTTTCTTT. Protein sequence: CASSYSSTAGTEAFF.

This clone was counted once. This chain joins TRBV10-3 and TRBJ1-5; D unresolved. V lost 2 bases to trimming and J lost 11 bases, with 13 bases between them. Germline CDR1 reads ENHRY; CDR2 reads SYGVKD. The CDR3 sequence is 13 residues long. The CDR3 DNA reads as TGTGCCATCAGTGAGGAGGGTATTAGGACCCAGCATTTT. Translation: CAISEEGIRTQHF.

The chain combines TRBV7-8 with TRBJ2-2; 14 bases fit TRBD2. The CDR3 is made up of 19 amino acids. Germline values: CDR1 SGHVS, CDR2 FQNEAQ. V was pared by 5 bases and J by 7 bases, with 15 bases of the junction left unmatched. CDR3 sequence (DNA): TGTGCCAGCAGCCTACCATTGACTAGCGGGGGGGCCGTTGGCGGGGAGCTGTTTTTT. Encoded protein: CASSLPLTSGGAVGGELFF.

V and J are TRBV10-3 and TRBJ2-5, with TRBD2 identical over 9 bases. This CDR3 region has 14 residues. The V segment lost 9 bases and the J segment 8 bases; nucleotides outside the gene matches: 13. Germline CDR1 and CDR2: ENHRY and SYGVKD. CDR3 DNA: TGTGCCATTAGCGGGGGACTTAGGGGAAAAACCCAGTACTTC. It is translated as CAISGGLRGKTQYF.

The chain couples TRBV7-2 to TRBJ1-6, with 11 bases aligning to TRBD1. Losses at the gene ends were 5 bases for V and 11 bases for J; bases not matched to a gene: 5. The germline gives CDR1 SGHTA, CDR2 FQGNSA. This CDR3 is built from 14 residues. DNA of the CDR3: TGTGCCAGCAGCCGGGACAGGGGGGATCCACCCCTCCACTTT. It specifies CASSRDRGDPPLHF.

This clone was seen more than once but under ten times. The J gene is TRBJ2-2, the V gene TRBV6-6; the match to TRBD1 covers 8 bases. J lost 5 bases, V lost 8 bases, and 10 bases had no gene match. The CDR3 has 15 amino acids. Looked up from germline, CDR1 is MNHNY and CDR2 is SVGAGI (reference sequence). The CDR3 DNA is TGTGCCAGCCGAAAGGACAGGGCGGGAACCGGGGAGCTGTTTTTT. This translates into CASRKDRAGTGELFF.

The chain employs TRBV7-2 and TRBJ1-4; D unresolved. Trimming stripped 2 bases from V and 0 bases from J, with 7 bases between. Germline lookup yields CDR1 SGHTA and CDR2 FQGNSA. CDR3 length: 15 residues. CDR3 residues: CASSLIGATNEKLFF. In nucleotides, the CDR3 is TGTGCCAGCAGCTTAATCGGTGCAACTAATGAAAAACTGTTTTTT.

This rearrangement joins TRBV13 to TRBJ2-5; D is ambiguous. The J call may be incorrect, as the DNA end agrees better with TRBJ2-7. Germline V lookup: CDR1 PRHDT, CDR2 FYEKMQ (reference sequence). This CDR3 comprises 15 residues. DNA of the CDR3: TGTGCCAGCAGCTTATCGATTCGACACCCCTACGAGCAGTACTTC. It translates to CASSLSIRHPYEQYF.

V usage is TRBV5-1 and J usage is TRBJ1-4, with 10 bases lining up with TRBD1. Per the germline V gene, CDR1 is SGHRS and CDR2 is YFSETQ. Trimming removed 0 bases from V and 9 bases from J; junction bases left unmatched: 8. This CDR3 comprises 16 residues. The CDR3 is CASSLDGTGVFQKLFF. The CDR3 nucleotides are TGCGCCAGCAGCTTGGATGGGACAGGGGTTTTCCAAAAACTGTTTTTT.

The chain uses TRBV7-2 and TRBJ2-1, with TRBD2 matching 9 bases. V shed 10 bases, J shed 4 bases, and the junction held 8 bases outside the gene matches. Germline CDR1 SGHTA, CDR2 FQGNSA. The CDR3 has 14 amino acids. Written as DNA, the CDR3 is TGTGCCACCGGGGAGCGGGGGGATTACAATGAGCAGTTCTTC. Translated, it gives CATGERGDYNEQFF.

The CDR3 protein is CASRPGRVDKNIQYF. The DNA of the CDR3 is TGTGCCAGCCGCCCCGGGCGGGTAGACAAAAACATTCAGTACTTC. The chain joins TRBV13 to TRBJ2-4, with D possibly matching TRBD2 (5 bases). The CDR3 loop spans 15 amino acids. V lost 8 bases, J lost 3 bases, and 17 bases lay in between. Germline V gene data show CDR1 as PRHDT and CDR2 as FYEKMQ (reference sequence). The whole variable domain, remainder taken from reference TRBV13 and TRBJ2-4, is AAGVIQSPRHLIKEKRETATLKCYPIPRHDTVYWYQQGPGQDPQFLISFYEKMQSDKGSIPDRFSAQQFSDYHSELNMSSLELGDSALYFCASRPGRVDKNIQYFGAGTRLSVL.

This chain joins TRBV11-1 and TRBJ2-7, with 10 positions matching TRBD2. CDR3 length: 16 amino acids. V gave up 5 bases and J gave up 3 bases; unmatched junction bases: 10. CDR1 SGHAT and CDR2 FQDESV come from the germline V gene (reference sequence). CDR3 region: CASSHWLAGDNYEQYF. CDR3 DNA sequence: TGTGCCAGCAGCCACTGGCTAGCGGGAGATAACTACGAGCAGTACTTC.

The rearrangement joins TRBV5-6 to TRBJ2-7; possibly TRBD1 for D (5 bases). Trimming stripped 4 bases from V and 2 bases from J, with 16 bases between. The CDR3 runs 15 residues. Germline CDR1 reads SGHDT; CDR2 reads YYEEEE. Here the CDR3 reads CASSLLGIGAYEQYF. In DNA, the CDR3 is TGTGCCAGCAGCCTGTTGGGTATAGGGGCCTACGAGCAGTACTTC.

The chain joins TRBV6-5 to TRBJ2-1; 7 bases line up with TRBD2. V lost 6 bases to trimming and J lost 0 bases; unmatched junction nucleotides: 2. Germline assignment: CDR1 MNHEY and CDR2 SVGAGI. This CDR3 is built from 14 residues. In nucleotides, the CDR3 is TGTGCCAGCAGACGGACTAGCTCCTACAATGAGCAGTTCTTC. This translates into CASRRTSSYNEQFF.

As concerns this clone: Because the CDR3 is missing its conserved closing phenylalanine or tryptophan, this is likely a read error. J is TRBJ2-3 and V is TRBV18; 9 positions agree with TRBD1. V shed 3 bases, J shed 5 bases, and the junction held 3 bases outside the gene matches. The CDR3 consists of 14 residues. Germline V gene data show CDR1 as KGHSH and CDR2 as LQKENI. This chain's CDR3 is CASSPGQGVDTQYV. As DNA, the CDR3 is TGTGCCAGCTCACCGGGACAGGGCGTAGATACGCAGTATGTT.

The CDR3 loop reads CASSQDPGTGEADTQYF. CDR3 DNA: TGCGCCAGCAGCCAAGATCCGGGGACAGGCGAGGCAGATACGCAGTATTTT. The chain carries TRBV4-3 and TRBJ2-3; 8 nucleotides match TRBD1. V was pared by 0 bases and J by 4 bases, with 9 bases of the junction left unmatched. The germline V gene encodes CDR1 LGHNA and CDR2 YSLEER. CDR3 length equals 17 residues.

The V call is TRBV27, the J call TRBJ1-2; TRBD1 matches 8 bases. V was clipped by 4 bases and J by 2 bases; unmatched bases: 15. From germline, CDR1 is MNHEY and CDR2 SMNVEV (reference sequence). The CDR3 is 18 residues long. CDR3 protein: CASSYNGLLRGRNYGYTF. The CDR3 DNA follows: TGTGCCAGCAGTTACAATGGTCTTCTCAGGGGGCGGAACTATGGCTACACCTTC.

In this sample, this clone turned up a few times. CDR3 in DNA: TGTGCCAGCACGGATTCCGGGACAGTCATTACGCAGTATTTT. This sequence encodes CASTDSGTVITQYF. The chain has TRBV27 and TRBJ2-3; the match to TRBD1 covers 7 bases. J was trimmed by 8 bases and V by 7 bases; bases with no gene match: 12. This CDR3 has 14 amino acids. Germline V gives CDR1 MNHEY, CDR2 SMNVEV (reference sequence).

This chain connects TRBV10-3 to TRBJ2-5; 9 positions agree with TRBD2. The CDR3 consists of 15 residues. The ends lost 2 bases at V and 4 bases at J; junction bases unmatched: 5. Germline lookup yields CDR1 ENHRY and CDR2 SYGVKD. CDR3 protein: CAISEVRGGGETQYF. CDR3 nucleotides: TGTGCCATCAGTGAGGTTCGCGGGGGGGGAGAGACCCAGTACTTC.

This clone was counted between two and nine times. The chain employs TRBV6-4 and TRBJ2-2; the match to TRBD2 covers 10 bases. With V trimmed by 5 bases and J by 5 bases, 2 bases remained unmatched. Germline loops: CDR1 MRHNA, CDR2 SNTAGT. The CDR3 runs 14 residues. The CDR3 loop reads CASSLAGDTGELFF. The CDR3 region has the DNA TGTGCCAGCAGTCTAGCGGGAGATACCGGGGAGCTGTTTTTT.

V is TRBV7-3 and J is TRBJ1-2; D perhaps matches TRBD1 (5 bases). Per germline, CDR1 SGHTA and CDR2 FQGTGA. Trimming removed 0 bases from V and 1 base from J, with 9 bases in between. The CDR3 is 15 amino acids. This CDR3 reads CASSLTGDFNYGYTF. CDR3 nucleotide sequence: TGTGCCAGCAGCTTAACAGGGGACTTTAACTATGGCTACACCTTC.

The CDR3 DNA sequence: TGTGCCAGCAGTTACGGGGGGAGGGAAAAACTGTTTTTT. Its translation: CASSYGGREKLFF. V and J are TRBV6-6 and TRBJ1-4; possible D gene TRBD1, 5 bases. Deletions cut 2 bases from V and 8 bases from J, with 9 bases between. CDR1 is MNHNY, CDR2 SVGAGI, per germline (reference sequence). This CDR3 spans 13 amino acids.

The chain carries TRBV7-2 and TRBJ1-2, with 9 bases that match TRBD1. Trimming at V came to 4 bases and at J to 2 bases, leaving 5 bases not matched to a gene. CDR1 SGHTA and CDR2 FQGNSA come from the germline V gene. This CDR3 has 15 residues. The CDR3 spells CASSSRDRVNYGYTF. The DNA of the CDR3 is TGTGCCAGCAGCTCTCGGGACAGGGTAAACTATGGCTACACCTTC.

The chain combines TRBV4-3 with TRBJ2-7; a weak D match, TRBD1 (7 bases). The CDR3 runs to 16 residues. Germline assignment: CDR1 LGHNA and CDR2 YSLEER. V was pared by 0 bases and J by 11 bases, with 23 bases between. CDR3 bases: TGCGCCAGCAGCCAAGATCTGGGGGGTACAGGGGACAAGGAGTACTTC. This encodes CASSQDLGGTGDKEYF.

This clone occurred a few times. The CDR3 ends on some other residue instead of the conserved phenylalanine or tryptophan, so this is likely a read error. The J gene is TRBJ1-6, the V gene TRBV4-2; the match to TRBD1 covers 8 bases. This CDR3 comprises 17 residues. Trimming took 0 bases from V and 8 from J; bases not matched to a gene: 9. CDR1 and CDR2 (germline): LGHNA, YNFKEQ. In nucleotides, the CDR3 is TGTGCCAGCAGCCAAGATTCGCGGACAGGGTGGGATTCACCCCTCCACGTT. The encoded protein is CASSQDSRTGWDSPLHV.

J is TRBJ2-5 and V is TRBV6-1; 8 bases match TRBD1. With 2 bases clipped from V and 5 bases from J, the junction kept 4 bases outside the gene matches. The CDR3 runs to 14 residues. CDR1 MNHNS and CDR2 SASEGT come from the germline V gene. CDR3 sequence reads: CASSEWTGRETQYF. The CDR3 region has the DNA TGTGCCAGCAGTGAATGGACAGGGAGGGAGACCCAGTACTTC.

The V call is TRBV7-2, the J call TRBJ1-1; weak D call: TRBD1 (5 bases). Germline V gene lookup returns CDR1 SGHTA and CDR2 FQGNSA. This CDR3 contains 13 residues. V gave up 5 bases and J gave up 3 bases, with 10 bases separating them. The CDR3 nucleotides are TGTGCCAGCAGCCCGGGGGTTGACACTGAAGCTTTCTTT. Protein sequence: CASSPGVDTEAFF.

The gene calls are TRBV28 and TRBJ1-5, with TRBD1 matching over 8 bases. The germline V gene encodes CDR1 MDHEN and CDR2 SYDVKM. V shed 5 bases and J 7 bases; nucleotides not matched to a gene: 10. CDR3 length: 15 residues. The CDR3: CASSRDRPWGQPQHF. The CDR3 DNA follows: TGTGCCAGCAGTCGGGACAGGCCCTGGGGACAGCCCCAGCATTTT.

J is TRBJ1-6 and V is TRBV13, with D perhaps matching TRBD1 (5 bases). This CDR3 comprises 14 residues. V was trimmed by 6 bases and J by 5 bases, leaving 11 bases between them. Germline V lookup: CDR1 PRHDT, CDR2 FYEKMQ (reference sequence). The CDR3: CASRWRGNNSPLHF. The CDR3 DNA is TGTGCCAGCAGGTGGAGGGGAAATAATTCACCCCTCCACTTT.

The V call is TRBV28, the J call TRBJ1-5; tentatively, D is TRBD1 (6 bases). The CDR3 runs to 13 residues. Germline assignment: CDR1 MDHEN and CDR2 SYDVKM. V was trimmed by 8 bases and J by 5 bases, leaving 13 bases between them. The CDR3, as DNA: TGTGCCAGCCATAACAGGGTGGATCAGCCCCAGCATTTT. Translating gives CASHNRVDQPQHF.